This T cell receptor (beta chain) was recorded in a study of blood T cell repertoires in COVID-19. Self-reported history from a screening survey and questionnaire set each donor's cohort. CDR1 SGHAT and CDR2 FQNNGV come from the germline V gene. This CDR3 has 15 amino acids. V shed 4 bases, J shed 6 bases, and the junction held 5 bases outside the gene matches. Method: immunoSEQ multiplex PCR; TCRdb's copy keeps in-frame clones and lacks some. The repertoire includes about 130,000 clones, approximately 86% of them detected once, and around 2.3% sits in the top ten. Source material: PBMCs or T cells enriched from blood (not recorded which). The receptor was isolated from a woman aged 50 to 65 who had recovered from COVID-19. The genes are TRBV11-2 and TRBJ2-2; TRBD1 agrees at 10 bases. The CDR3 DNA reads as TGTGCCAGCAGCTCGCCGGGACAGGGGTCCGGGGAGCTGTTTTTT. Encoded protein: CASSSPGQGSGELFF.